This TCR beta chain was documented in a study of blood T cell repertoires in COVID-19 (dated by TCRdb to about 2020). Regarding the study in general: The collaborator samples originated in the United States, Italy and Spain and spanned the acute and convalescent phases of COVID-19. The repertoires were released in a freely available public database intended as a resource for research on the immune response to SARS-CoV-2. Nearly every sample came with metadata listing a de-identified subject ID, COVID-19 status, age in years and sex. Where HLA class I and class II types were available, the types were taken from metadata supplied by the sample provider, not from assay-based typing. Deeply sampled blood TCRbeta repertoires from subjects exposed to, actively infected with, or recovered from COVID-19 were included in the dataset. The material from the prospective study consisted of cDNA or gDNA derived from T cells, B-cell-depleted T cells, or PBMCs. Samples came from the ongoing ImmuneRACE study (first 160 participants) plus 1,254 subjects from 6 global collaborators.

Trimming costs V 4 bases and J 4 bases, and their ends lie 17 bases apart. The CDR3 measures 15 amino acids from cysteine to phenylalanine. The only DNA kept is the CDR3, 45 bases in frame from the first base. CDR1 and CDR2 are read off the germline V gene (reference sequence) as SGHKS and YYEKEE. The collaborating institutions used their own protocols to collect whole blood in K2EDTA tubes. For TCRbeta analysis, collaborator samples were shipped as frozen whole blood, as isolated PBMCs, or as DNA extracted from either sample type. Of note for this clone: Its cognate antigen has yet to be identified. No much larger clone is present one base from it, and per-base qualities are unavailable.

The immunoSEQ Assay, a bias-controlled multiplex PCR, was used to amplify TCRbeta CDR3 regions from genomic DNA. The study's processing was this. The number of nucleated cells in each sample was estimated by amplification of reference gene primers within the assay. Sequence reads were collapsed and filtered to measure the absolute abundance of every unique TCRbeta CDR3 rearrangement. Productive Simpson clonality was computed per sample as the square root of Simpson's diversity index over productive rearrangements. TCRdb obtained this table from immuneACCESS and retained in-frame rearrangements with V and J assigned. These tables miss some clones; where compared with another copy, unresolved V genes account for less than half of the shortfall, and the remainder is unexplained. That table gives V, J and clone size, and the DNA gave D and trimming. The sample table lists tens of thousands of clones, approximately 86% of them with a count of one. Clones ranked in the top ten supply about 26% of the sample.

Results and caveats for the whole study, not just this receptor: The quantity of clinical and demographic metadata differed by source and by participant and was supplied without curation.

The receptor was derived from a woman of 80 years or more with active or convalescent COVID-19. Input material: peripheral blood. The sequence is built from TRBV5-5 and TRBJ1-1; TRBD1 might be the D gene, on 5 matching bases. The CDR3 corresponds to CASSPRGEGSTEAFF. The DNA sequence is given as TGTGCCAGCAGCCCCCGGGGGGAAGGGAGCACTGAAGCTTTCTTT.